This TCR beta chain derives from a study of blood T cells in healthy people across ages. Study-level findings and limits: Greater diversity and more naive CD4+ cells were seen in long-lived donors than in aged donors. Across samples, TCR beta diversity tracked strongly with naive T cell percentage.

A sample-barcoded 5' primer and a J-beta primer mix were used in a second PCR of roughly 7 to 12 cycles. TCRdb reprocessed the 5' RACE reads with MiXCR, giving one entry per CDR3 protein. The table lists 800,000 to 1,000,000 distinct CDR3 sequences, roughly 43% of them singletons, with roughly 13% in the top ten. Germline V CDR1 and CDR2: SGHDT, YYEEEE. Between the trimmed V and J ends, which lost 2 bases and 4 bases, there was a span of 3 bases. This CDR3 spans 11 amino acids. This clonotype was seen only a few times. As yet, its antigen is unknown. The sequence came from a man younger than 45 in good health. The sequenced material came from blood. The rearrangement joins TRBV5-6 to TRBJ1-2; D unresolved. The CDR3 loop reads CASSFSYGYTF. The CDR3 DNA reads TGTGCCAGCAGCTTCAGCTATGGCTACACCTTC. Supplemented by reference TRBV5-6 and TRBJ1-2, the full variable domain reads DAGVTQSPTHLIKTRGQQVTLRCSPKSGHDTVSWYQQALGQGPQFIFQYYEEEERQRGNFPDRFSGHQFPNYSSELNVNALLLGDSALYLCASSFSYGYTFGSGTRLTVV.